This entry lists 23 T cell receptor beta chains sequenced from one sample in a study of blood T cells in healthy people across ages. A second roughly 6 to 12 cycle PCR used barcoded and J-beta primers. From the 5' RACE reads, TCRdb called clonotypes with MiXCR, one entry per CDR3 protein. The sample comprises approximately 1.5 million distinct CDR3 sequences, 35% to 45% of which are singletons, and approximately 4% rests with the top ten. The material sequenced was blood. The receptors come from a young woman in good health.

This chain links TRBV18 with TRBJ2-4; D gene uncertain. The J call may be faulty, since TRBJ2-5 better matches the DNA end. The CDR3 loop spans 14 amino acids. Germline assignment: CDR1 KGHSH and CDR2 LQKENI. The CDR3 loop reads CASSPRNSQETQYF. Written as DNA, the CDR3 is TGTGCCAGCTCACCACGGAATAGCCAAGAGACCCAGTACTTC.

CDR3 in DNA: TGCGCCAGCAGCCCGTTTACGGTGACCTCTGTCGGAGACAATGAGCAGTTCTTC. Translation gives CASSPFTVTSVGDNEQFF. The chain carries TRBV4-3 and TRBJ2-1; D call uncertain. Trimming took 4 bases from V and 5 from J, leaving 24 bases between them. CDR1 is LGHNA and CDR2 is YSLEER in the germline V gene. This CDR3 region has 18 residues.

The gene calls are TRBV20-1 and TRBJ1-3; D is ambiguous. CDR1 is DFQATT, CDR2 SNEGSKA, per germline (reference sequence). Trimming cost V 5 bases and J 3 bases, with 8 bases left between them. CDR3 size: 12 residues. CDR3 nucleotide sequence: TGCAGTGCTGCGAACGTTGGAAACACCATATATTTT. As protein: CSAANVGNTIYF.

Points on this clonotype: No DNA is shown, since the ends of the CDR3 on it are uncertain; the CDR3 is the one TCRdb lists. This sequence joins TRBV15 and TRBJ2-7; the DNA was not used to check the table's D call, TRBD2. Per germline, CDR1 LNHNV and CDR2 YYDKDF (reference sequence). Counting both end residues, the CDR3 totals 16 amino acids. CDR3 sequence: CATSREICASGYEQYF.

This clonotype was observed a few times. The rearrangement uses TRBV11-2 and TRBJ2-1; 10 bases match TRBD1. CDR3 length: 16 residues. With V trimmed by 3 bases and J by 4 bases, 6 bases remained unmatched. CDR1 SGHAT and CDR2 FQNNGV come from the germline V gene. This chain's CDR3 is CASSLEPGQGYNEQFF. DNA for the CDR3: TGTGCCAGCAGCTTGGAGCCGGGACAGGGGTACAATGAGCAGTTCTTC.

The rearrangement uses TRBV9 and TRBJ2-5; no clear D gene. The CDR3 runs to 12 residues. Trimming took off 3 bases at V and 5 bases at J, with 8 bases between the two ends. CDR1 and CDR2 (germline): SGDLS, YYNGEE. In DNA, the CDR3 is TGTGCCAGCAGCGCCAATTCGGAGACCCAGTACTTC. Residues: CASSANSETQYF.

This clonotype came up many times. V is TRBV7-8 and J is TRBJ2-1; 7 positions match TRBD1. The germline V gene encodes CDR1 SGHVS and CDR2 FQNEAQ. The CDR3 contains 14 residues. V lost 0 bases and J lost 9; bases outside the gene matches: 5. CDR3 loop: CASSLAGQAPEQFF. The DNA for the CDR3 is TGTGCCAGCAGCTTAGCCGGACAGGCCCCTGAGCAGTTCTTC.

This clonotype was counted ten times or more. The rearrangement links TRBV5-1 to TRBJ2-1; D is perhaps TRBD1 (6 bases). Germline V gene lookup returns CDR1 SGHRS and CDR2 YFSETQ. Between the trimmed V and J ends, which lost 4 bases and 6 bases, there was a span of 11 bases. The CDR3 spans 13 residues. The CDR3 coding sequence is TGCGCCAGCAGCGTGACAGGCGGCAATGAGCAGTTCTTC. It translates to CASSVTGGNEQFF. Variable domain in full (rest from reference TRBV5-1 and TRBJ2-1): KAGVTQTPRYLIKTRGQQVTLSCSPISGHRSVSWYQQTPGQGLQFLFEYFSETQRNKGNFPGRFSGRQFSNSRSEMNVSTLELGDSALYLCASSVTGGNEQFFGPGTRLTVL.

As for this clonotype: The germline gene is not matched at one end of the junction; a read error may be the cause. The gene calls are TRBV10-3 and TRBJ1-2; no reliable D call. Germline CDR1 is ENHRY and CDR2 is SYGVKD. This CDR3 contains 14 residues. The CDR3 coding sequence is TGTGCCATTGCTTCCGGAGGAGCTAACTATGGCCACACCTTC. It specifies CAIASGGANYGHTF.

The chain couples TRBV12-5 to TRBJ2-3, with 10 nucleotides matching TRBD2. The V segment lost 2 bases and the J segment 0 bases; nucleotides outside the gene matches: 8. The CDR3 loop spans 18 amino acids. Germline values: CDR1 LGHNT, CDR2 FRNRAP. CDR3 loop: CASGLYRTSGASTDTQYF. The CDR3, as DNA: TGTGCTAGTGGTTTGTACCGGACTAGCGGAGCTAGCACAGATACGCAGTATTTT.

In its sample, this clonotype was seen a few times. The rearrangement joins TRBV11-2 to TRBJ2-7; D is undetermined. Trimming left V 5 bases short and J 2 bases short, with 10 bases between. The CDR3 has 13 residues. Germline-derived CDR1 and CDR2 are SGHAT and FQNNGV. The CDR3 DNA follows: TGTGCCAGCAGCCCCATTAAGACCTACGAGCAGTACTTC. This translates into CASSPIKTYEQYF.

This chain uses TRBV25-1 with TRBJ1-6; the match to TRBD1 covers 7 bases. Germline trimming cut 6 bases from V and 3 bases from J; bases unmatched to any gene: 5. Per the germline V gene, CDR1 is MGHDK and CDR2 is SYGVNS. The CDR3 loop spans 15 amino acids. The DNA for the CDR3 is TGTGCCAGCAGGGGGGACAGTGGCTATAATTCACCCCTCCACTTT. Encoded protein: CASRGDSGYNSPLHF.

The V and J genes are TRBV12-3 or TRBV12-4 and TRBJ2-2, with TRBD1 matching over 8 bases. Trimming at V came to 7 bases and at J to 6 bases, leaving 10 bases not matched to a gene. The CDR3 has 15 amino acids. In DNA form, the CDR3 reads TGTGCCAGCACTCACGGACAGGGCTCCTCCGGGGAGCTGTTTTTT. Its translation: CASTHGQGSSGELFF.

This chain connects TRBV6-5 to TRBJ1-4, with 9 bases fitting TRBD1. Germline CDR1 reads MNHEY; CDR2 reads SVGAGI. This CDR3 has 16 amino acids. V gave up 0 bases and J gave up 8 bases; unmatched junction bases: 7. CDR3 protein: CASSYSSGQGHEKLFF. For the CDR3, the DNA is TGTGCCAGCAGTTACTCGTCTGGACAGGGGCACGAAAAACTGTTTTTT.

The genes are TRBV4-3 and TRBJ2-7; 7 nucleotides agree with TRBD1. The J segment lost 6 bases and the V segment lost 1 base, leaving 9 bases of the junction unmatched. CDR1 and CDR2 (germline): LGHNA, YSLEER. The CDR3 is 15 residues long. The CDR3 DNA sequence: TGCGCCAGCAGCCAAGTCCCCACAGGGGACGGCGAGCAGTACTTC. It encodes CASSQVPTGDGEQYF.

This clonotype has just a few counts. The V gene is TRBV20-1, the J gene TRBJ2-3; D is ambiguous. Trimming shortened V by 4 bases and J by 2 bases, and 7 bases separated the two germline ends. The CDR3 sequence is 12 residues long. Germline V lookup: CDR1 DFQATT, CDR2 SNEGSKA (reference sequence). CDR3: CSANRPTDTQYF. CDR3 coding DNA: TGCAGTGCTAACCGACCCACAGATACGCAGTATTTT.

The chain links TRBV12-3 or TRBV12-4 to TRBJ1-2; 7 positions agree with TRBD1. The CDR3 contains 13 residues. J gave up 6 bases and V 5 bases, and 6 bases lay outside the gene matches. Here the CDR3 reads CASSLHRGDGYTF. CDR3 DNA: TGTGCCAGCAGTCTCCACAGGGGTGATGGCTACACCTTC.

This clonotype was recorded a few times. The J gene is TRBJ2-3, the V gene TRBV4-2; 7 positions agree with TRBD2. This CDR3 has 16 amino acids. Germline CDR1 LGHNA, CDR2 YNFKEQ. The V and J ends lost 0 bases and 4 bases, in that order; junction bases with no gene match: 7. The CDR3 spells CASSQDMAGEADTQYF. DNA for the CDR3: TGTGCCAGCAGCCAAGATATGGCGGGAGAAGCAGATACGCAGTATTTT.

This chain connects TRBV29-1 to TRBJ2-7; 10 nucleotides agree with TRBD2. Germline V gene data show CDR1 as SQVTM and CDR2 as ANQGSEA. CDR3 size: 15 residues. Trimming cost V 5 bases and J 7 bases; bases outside gene matches: 14. CDR3 sequence (DNA): TGCAGCGTTCAGTACACTAGCGGGATCTACAATGAGCAGTACTTC. Translation gives CSVQYTSGIYNEQYF.

This clonotype was counted once. The rearrangement joins TRBV7-3 to TRBJ2-3; TRBD2 agrees at 9 bases. The ends lost 2 bases at V and 4 bases at J; junction bases unmatched: 7. This CDR3 is built from 16 residues. Germline CDR1 is SGHTA and CDR2 is FQGTGA. In nucleotides, the CDR3 is TGTGCCAGCAGCTTAGAGGCTAGCGGGAACCCAGATACGCAGTATTTT. Its protein product is CASSLEASGNPDTQYF.

This clonotype appeared a few times. V and J are TRBV6-5 and TRBJ2-7, with TRBD2 matching 7 bases. CDR3 length: 13 amino acids. CDR1 and CDR2 from the germline V gene are MNHEY and SVGAGI. V gave up 6 bases and J gave up 3 bases; unmatched junction bases: 5. CDR3 in DNA: TGTGCCAGCAGGCGGGACTACAACTACGAGCAGTACTTC. Protein: CASRRDYNYEQYF.

This sequence joins TRBV4-2 and TRBJ2-7; D uncertain. Per germline, CDR1 LGHNA and CDR2 YNFKEQ. Trimming stripped 0 bases from V and 7 bases from J, with 19 bases between. CDR3 length: 16 residues. CDR3 residues: CASSQDRYENFGEQYF. CDR3 nucleotide sequence: TGTGCCAGCAGCCAAGATCGATATGAGAACTTTGGGGAGCAGTACTTC.

V gene TRBV24-1 combines with J gene TRBJ2-1; 9 bases match TRBD1. The CDR3 runs to 16 residues. In germline, CDR1 is KGHDR, CDR2 SFDVKD. The trim removed 5 bases at V and 4 bases at J, leaving 8 bases unmatched. The CDR3 DNA sequence: TGTGCCACCAGTGGTCCCGGGACAGGGACTTACAATGAGCAGTTCTTC. This codes for CATSGPGTGTYNEQFF.